These 32 T cell receptor beta chains were sequenced from one sample in a study of blood T cells in healthy people across ages (dated by TCRdb to about 2015). The library came from 5' RACE. The sequencing machine was an Illumina HiSeq 2500. A second PCR of 7 to 11 cycles was performed with a sample-barcoded 5' primer and a J-beta primer mix. Clones were called with MiXCR by TCRdb after fastp trimmed the public reads at Q25, and only in-frame beta chains were retained. Rows with a matching CDR3 protein are joined into one entry that keeps the most common DNA and genes. The sample table records approximately 810,000 distinct CDR3 sequences; about 30% of these occur just once. The top ten clonotypes cover around a sixth of the sample. The sequenced sample consisted of blood. The receptor set was obtained from a woman older than 75 in good health.

The sample holds many counts of this clonotype. This chain uses TRBV7-9 with TRBJ2-7; weak D call: TRBD1 (6 bases). From germline, CDR1 is SEHNR and CDR2 FQNEAQ (reference sequence). Trimming took 4 bases from V and 0 from J, leaving 16 bases between them. The CDR3 is 16 amino acids. As DNA, the CDR3 is TGTGCCAGCAGCTATACCGGGACACTGAGCTCCTACGAGCAGTACTTC. Translated, it gives CASSYTGTLSSYEQYF.

This clonotype has a handful of counts. The chain links TRBV27 to TRBJ2-3; D possibly corresponds to TRBD1 (6 bases). Looked up from germline, CDR1 is MNHEY and CDR2 is SMNVEV (reference sequence). V lost 4 bases and J 3 bases, leaving 17 bases between the germline ends. The CDR3 extends over 16 amino acids. CDR3 DNA: TGTGCCAGCAGTTCGGACAGCCTAATGTGGACAGATACGCAGTATTTT. This gives the protein CASSSDSLMWTDTQYF.

Many counts were recorded for this clonotype. V gene TRBV5-1 combines with J gene TRBJ2-3; TRBD2 might be the D (6 bases). Trimming took 4 bases from V and 5 from J, leaving 17 bases between them. Germline CDR1 SGHRS, CDR2 YFSETQ. CDR3 length equals 15 residues. The CDR3 sequence: CASSLNKPGGDTQYF. In nucleotides, the CDR3 is TGCGCCAGCAGCCTAAACAAACCCGGGGGAGATACGCAGTATTTT.

A few counts support this clonotype. A much more abundant neighbour one base away suggests this may be a read error. V and J are TRBV12-3 or TRBV12-4 and TRBJ2-3; possibly TRBD2 for D (7 bases). Trimming left V 6 bases short and J 5 bases short, with 18 bases between. This CDR3 is 15 amino acids long. The CDR3 region has the DNA TGTGCCAGCAGGCGCGGAAAGGGGGGGGGAGATACGCAGTATTTT. Its protein product is CASRRGKGGGDTQYF.

There are many counts of this clonotype. V and J are TRBV6-5 and TRBJ2-4, with TRBD2 matching over 8 bases. CDR1 is MNHEY and CDR2 is SVGAGI in the germline V gene. V lost 5 bases to trimming and J lost 8 bases; unmatched junction nucleotides: 8. The CDR3 extends over 14 amino acids. Written as DNA, the CDR3 is TGTGCCAGCAGTAGACGGGGGGGCCTCCACATTCAGTACTTC. It codes for CASSRRGGLHIQYF.

This clonotype was recorded at least ten times. The V gene is TRBV7-2, the J gene TRBJ2-5; D remains unclear. Germline CDR1 SGHTA, CDR2 FQGNSA. The CDR3 loop spans 14 amino acids. V lost 2 bases, J lost 5 bases, and 12 bases lay in between. Written as DNA, the CDR3 is TGTGCCAGCAGCTTAAGCCAGGCCAGGGAGACCCAGTACTTC. It specifies CASSLSQARETQYF.

This chain uses TRBV20-1 with TRBJ1-6; D is perhaps TRBD1 (5 bases). Germline V gene sequence: CDR1 DFQATT, CDR2 SNEGSKA (reference sequence). V gave up 2 bases and J gave up 1 base, with 12 bases separating them. The CDR3 extends over 16 amino acids. The CDR3 sequence is CSARLRGASYNSPLHF. CDR3 nucleotide sequence: TGCAGTGCTAGACTGAGGGGCGCATCCTATAATTCACCCCTCCACTTT.

The rearrangement uses TRBV7-2 and TRBJ1-4; 8 bases map to TRBD1. V shed 0 bases and J 8 bases; nucleotides not matched to a gene: 5. From germline, CDR1 is SGHTA and CDR2 FQGNSA. The CDR3 consists of 15 residues. CDR3 in amino acids: CASSLASTGVEKLFF. CDR3 nucleotides: TGTGCCAGCAGCTTAGCTTCGACAGGGGTCGAAAAACTGTTTTTT.

Ten or more counts support this clonotype. The V and J genes are TRBV4-2 and TRBJ1-6; D unclear. The CDR3 totals 18 residues. Germline V lookup: CDR1 LGHNA, CDR2 YNFKEQ. Trimming left V 0 bases short and J 0 bases short, with 12 bases between. The chain's CDR3 is CASSQENDRSSYNSPLHF. The CDR3 region has the DNA TGTGCCAGCAGCCAAGAAAATGATCGGAGCTCCTATAATTCACCCCTCCACTTT.

The rearrangement links TRBV14 to TRBJ2-1, with D unresolved. The V gene's germline CDR1 is SGHDN and CDR2 FVKESK. The CDR3 consists of 14 residues. Trimming stripped 4 bases from V and 4 bases from J, with 11 bases between. The CDR3 bases are TGTGCCAGCAGCCCGAATCCAGGATACAATGAGCAGTTCTTC. Translation: CASSPNPGYNEQFF.

This clonotype was observed a few times. V and J are TRBV5-1 and TRBJ1-4; 9 bases align to TRBD1. The CDR3 is made up of 14 amino acids. Germline V gene lookup returns CDR1 SGHRS and CDR2 YFSETQ. Trimming removed 2 bases from V and 6 bases from J; junction bases left unmatched: 2. CDR3 sequence: CASSLQGADEKLFF. The CDR3 DNA reads as TGCGCCAGCAGCTTACAGGGGGCAGATGAAAAACTGTTTTTT.

V usage is TRBV20-1 and J usage is TRBJ2-1; 14 bases map to TRBD2. Per germline, CDR1 DFQATT and CDR2 SNEGSKA (reference sequence). V dropped 5 bases and J dropped 2; count of bases not matched to a gene: 14. The CDR3 sequence is 19 residues long. The CDR3 sequence is CSAWAGTSGSGRTYNEQFF. The CDR3, as DNA: TGCAGTGCTTGGGCCGGGACTAGCGGGAGCGGAAGAACCTACAATGAGCAGTTCTTC.

V and J are TRBV2 and TRBJ2-5; D is perhaps TRBD1 (6 bases). The CDR3 sequence is 14 residues long. Germline V gene sequence: CDR1 SNHLY, CDR2 FYNNEI. The ends were cut back, 2 bases at V and 3 bases at J, with 10 bases in the middle. The CDR3 loop reads CASSERQVKETQYF. CDR3 DNA: TGTGCCAGCAGTGAAAGACAGGTAAAAGAGACCCAGTACTTC.

This clonotype was detected ten times or more. The chain links TRBV24-1 to TRBJ2-5, with unresolved D. The CDR3 sequence is 12 residues long. Germline V gene sequence: CDR1 KGHDR, CDR2 SFDVKD. V lost 6 bases to trimming and J lost 0 bases, with 4 bases between them. CDR3 protein: CATSSNQETQYF. CDR3 nucleotides: TGTGCCACCAGTAGTAACCAAGAGACCCAGTACTTC.

This clonotype was observed a few times. V is TRBV6-1 and J is TRBJ1-1; D gene uncertain. V was cut by 8 bases and J by 0 bases, with 16 bases left in between. Looked up from germline, CDR1 is MNHNS and CDR2 is SASEGT. This CDR3 comprises 15 residues. This chain's CDR3 is CASRVERKMNTEAFF. The CDR3 coding sequence is TGTGCCAGCCGAGTCGAGAGGAAGATGAACACTGAAGCTTTCTTT.

The chain recombines TRBV20-1 with TRBJ2-4; either TRBD1 or TRBD2 may supply D (5 bases each). This CDR3 spans 11 amino acids. The germline V gene encodes CDR1 DFQATT and CDR2 SNEGSKA (reference sequence). The V end lost 6 bases, the J end lost 13 bases, and 16 bases lay between the germline ends. For the CDR3, the DNA is TGCAGTGCCATCCGGGGCAATGAGCAGTACTTC. Its protein is CSAIRGNEQYF.

The table lists this clonotype with many counts. The chain has TRBV6-5 and TRBJ1-5; D is unclear. The germline gives CDR1 MNHEY, CDR2 SVGAGI. Trimming pared 6 bases from V and 0 bases from J, leaving 15 bases between. The CDR3 is 16 amino acids. CDR3 bases: TGTGCCAGCAGCAAAACCGGGCCCCATAGCAATCAGCCCCAGCATTTT. Translating it yields CASSKTGPHSNQPQHF.

The table lists this clonotype with a few counts. Just one base apart from a much larger clone, this may be a read error. The chain has TRBV5-1 and TRBJ2-7, with 9 bases fitting TRBD1. The end of the DNA is better explained by TRBJ2-5, so the J call may be wrong. From germline, CDR1 is SGHRS and CDR2 YFSETQ. The CDR3 runs 14 residues. CDR3 in DNA: TGCGCCGGCAGCTTGAGGGACAGGGATGAGACCCAGTACTTC. Translating it yields CAGSLRDRDETQYF.

This clonotype was seen repeatedly, ten times or more. V usage is TRBV24-1 and J usage is TRBJ2-1, with D perhaps TRBD1 or TRBD2 (5 bases each). Trimming stripped 5 bases from V and 8 bases from J, with 15 bases between. CDR3 size: 14 residues. CDR1 is KGHDR, CDR2 SFDVKD, per germline. In DNA, the CDR3 is TGTGCCACCAGTGTCACCGGGGCTAAGGATGAGCAGTTCTTC. Translating gives CATSVTGAKDEQFF.

This sequence joins TRBV7-2 and TRBJ1-1; the D is unclear. Trimming took 5 bases from V and 5 from J, leaving 21 bases between them. Germline V gene data show CDR1 as SGHTA and CDR2 as FQGNSA. This CDR3 contains 16 residues. CDR3 nucleotides: TGTGCCAGCAGCCAGCCTTTGTTTGCATTTGGGACTGAAGCTTTCTTT. Its translation is CASSQPLFAFGTEAFF.

This sequence joins TRBV7-2 and TRBJ1-2; D not resolved. The germline gives CDR1 SGHTA, CDR2 FQGNSA. V was shortened by 3 bases and J by 7 bases, with 15 bases between the two germline ends. This CDR3 is 14 amino acids long. The CDR3 coding sequence is TGTGCCAGCAGCTTTGAGGCGGGTACGGGTGGCTACACCTTC. Amino acid sequence: CASSFEAGTGGYTF.

There are a few counts of this clonotype. The DNA of the CDR3 is TGTGCCAGCAGCCAAAGACAGGGGAGCACTGAAGCTTTCTTT. This sequence encodes CASSQRQGSTEAFF. This chain links TRBV7-2 with TRBJ1-1; 8 bases align to TRBD1. The germline V gene has CDR1 SGHTA and CDR2 FQGNSA. This CDR3 spans 14 amino acids. V gave up 5 bases and J gave up 4 bases; unmatched junction bases: 6.

The chain links TRBV5-5 to TRBJ2-5; 16 bases match TRBD2. The CDR3 covers 17 residues. After removal of 0 bases from V and 5 bases from J, the junction contained 4 bases not matched to a gene. The V gene's germline CDR1 is SGHKS and CDR2 YYEKEE (reference sequence). The CDR3 DNA is TGTGCCAGCAGCTTGGCGGGACTAGCGGGGGGGCGCGAGACCCAGTACTTC. Amino acid sequence: CASSLAGLAGGRETQYF.

In the case of this clonotype: This may be a read error: a much more frequent sequence differs by one nucleotide. This chain uses TRBV10-3 with TRBJ1-6; the D is unclear. The germline V gene encodes CDR1 ENHRY and CDR2 SYGVKD. This CDR3 has 13 amino acids. In DNA, the CDR3 is TGTGCCATCAGTGAACAGAGTCACTCACCCCCCCACTTT. It encodes CAISEQSHSPPHF.

This clonotype was observed at least ten times. The chain links TRBV7-9 to TRBJ2-1; 9 bases match TRBD1. The junction had 7 bases not matched to a gene; V was cut back by 4 bases and J by 15 bases. The CDR3 consists of 12 residues. Germline assignment: CDR1 SEHNR and CDR2 FQNEAQ (reference sequence). The chain's CDR3 is CASSSPGQGRFF. CDR3 nucleotides: TGTGCCAGCAGCTCCCCGGGACAGGGACGGTTCTTC.

This clonotype was seen many times. The rearrangement joins TRBV3-1 to TRBJ2-3; TRBD2 matches 15 bases. Germline V gene lookup returns CDR1 LGHDT and CDR2 YNNKEL (reference sequence). This CDR3 is built from 16 residues. V lost 3 bases, J lost 7 bases, and 5 bases stayed unmatched. Written as DNA, the CDR3 is TGTGCCAGCAGCCAGGGACTAGCGGGGGGCGCGTATACGCAGTATTTT. Encoded protein: CASSQGLAGGAYTQYF.

The CDR3 reads CSARDHLEGLHSPLHF. CDR3 sequence (DNA): TGCAGTGCTAGAGATCACTTGGAGGGATTACATTCACCCCTCCACTTT. The genes are TRBV20-1 and TRBJ1-6; D unresolved. V lost 0 bases, J lost 8 bases, and 17 bases lay in between. The CDR3 loop spans 16 amino acids. Per germline, CDR1 DFQATT and CDR2 SNEGSKA (reference sequence).

This clonotype was counted ten times or more. This rearrangement joins TRBV6-5 to TRBJ2-7, with TRBD1 as a possible D gene (6 bases). Trimming removed 6 bases from V and 3 bases from J, with 15 bases in between. This CDR3 is built from 14 residues. Germline V lookup: CDR1 MNHEY, CDR2 SVGAGI. CDR3 amino acids: CASRQRHRDYEQYF. CDR3 coding DNA: TGTGCCAGCAGACAGAGGCACAGGGACTACGAGCAGTACTTC.

This clonotype has a count of ten or more. V and J are TRBV20-1 and TRBJ1-2, with no clear D. Germline V gene sequence: CDR1 DFQATT, CDR2 SNEGSKA (reference sequence). Trimming pared 1 base from V and 8 bases from J, leaving 8 bases between. This CDR3 is 11 amino acids long. In DNA, the CDR3 is TGCAGTGCTAGAGTGCGGGGAGGCTACACCTTC. Its translation is CSARVRGGYTF.

This clonotype was counted ten times or more. A single base separates this from a much larger clone, so it may be a read error. This chain links TRBV20-1 with TRBJ2-5; no clear D gene. The CDR3 covers 11 residues. Germline CDR1 and CDR2: DFQATT and SNEGSKA (reference sequence). CDR3: CRARPREPQYF. As DNA, the CDR3 is TGCAGGGCTAGGCCCCGCGAGCCCCAGTACTTC.

This clonotype was counted at least ten times. The chain carries TRBV10-3 and TRBJ1-2, with TRBD1 identical over 7 bases. Germline V gene sequence: CDR1 ENHRY, CDR2 SYGVKD. The CDR3 contains 14 residues. J lost 7 bases, V lost 10 bases, and 15 bases had no gene match. This CDR3 is CATSLLTGMGGYTF. Here the CDR3 DNA reads TGTGCCACCTCATTATTGACAGGGATGGGTGGCTACACCTTC.

This clonotype has only a few counts. The chain carries TRBV20-1 and TRBJ1-1; unclear D gene. The CDR3 has 11 amino acids. V lost 4 bases and J lost 5, with 8 bases in between. CDR1 is DFQATT, CDR2 SNEGSKA, per germline (reference sequence). CDR3 protein: CSATPGTEAFF. CDR3 nucleotides: TGCAGTGCTACGCCGGGGACTGAAGCTTTCTTT.